The next 14 T cell receptor beta chains were all read from a single sample in a study of T cells after yellow fever vaccination. TCRdb re-derived calls from the 5' RACE reads in MiXCR, one entry per CDR3 protein. The sample carries 150,000 to 200,000 distinct CDR3 sequences, approximately 10% recorded once. The specimen was CD8+ T cells sorted from PBMCs, collected 45 days after the yellow fever booster vaccination. Source of these receptors: a man between 18 and 35 years old who received the YFV17D yellow fever vaccine.

This clonotype was observed many times. The chain links TRBV12-3 or TRBV12-4 to TRBJ2-3; possibly TRBD2 for D (5 bases). Trimming removed 3 bases from V and 1 base from J, with 11 bases in between. The CDR3 totals 15 residues. This chain's CDR3 is CASSFLAAGTDTQYF. The CDR3 nucleotides are TGTGCCAGCAGTTTCCTAGCCGCTGGCACAGATACGCAGTATTTT.

The chain carries TRBV6-5 and TRBJ1-5; 8 nucleotides match TRBD1. V gave up 5 bases and J gave up 4 bases; unmatched junction bases: 7. Germline loops: CDR1 MNHEY, CDR2 SVGAGI. CDR3 length: 15 amino acids. The CDR3: CASSPFRGPNQPQHF. Here the CDR3 DNA reads TGTGCCAGCAGTCCCTTCAGGGGGCCAAATCAGCCCCAGCATTTT.

This clonotype was found a few times. V gene TRBV7-8 combines with J gene TRBJ1-5, with D possibly TRBD1 on 6 matching bases. The germline V and J ends were trimmed by 3 bases and 6 bases, with 15 bases remaining between them. CDR3 size: 15 residues. Germline CDR1 and CDR2: SGHVS and FQNEAQ. For the CDR3, the DNA is TGTGCCAGCAGCTTTGGCGGGGGGGCGGGTCAGCCCCAGCATTTT. Amino acids: CASSFGGGAGQPQHF.

This chain connects TRBV6-1 to TRBJ2-3; D remains ambiguous. The CDR3 spans 15 residues. CDR1 is MNHNS, CDR2 SASEGT, per germline. Between the trimmed V and J ends, which lost 3 bases and 0 bases, there was a span of 10 bases. CDR3 bases: TGTGCCAGCAGTGATCGGCCTGCTAGCACAGATACGCAGTATTTT. It yields the protein CASSDRPASTDTQYF.

This clonotype occurred a few times. The chain has TRBV7-9 and TRBJ1-2, with TRBD1 identical over 11 bases. The J segment lost 14 bases and the V segment lost 3 bases, leaving 5 bases of the junction unmatched. There are 12 residues in the CDR3. Germline CDR1 SEHNR, CDR2 FQNEAQ (reference sequence). This CDR3 is CASSLDRGLGTF. The CDR3 DNA reads TGTGCCAGCAGCTTGGACAGGGGGCTCGGTACCTTC.

This clonotype was recorded a few times. This chain joins TRBV12-3 or TRBV12-4 and TRBJ2-1, with 8 bases matching TRBD1. With V trimmed by 6 bases and J by 4 bases, 5 bases remained unmatched. This CDR3 comprises 14 residues. DNA of the CDR3: TGTGCCAGCAGGGCCCAGGGGGCGTACAATGAGCAGTTCTTC. It codes for CASRAQGAYNEQFF.

The V gene is TRBV19, the J gene TRBJ2-7; 11 bases align to TRBD2. This CDR3 has 14 amino acids. The V gene's germline CDR1 is LNHDA and CDR2 SQIVND (reference sequence). The ends lost 5 bases at V and 3 bases at J; junction bases unmatched: 3. The CDR3 here is CASSLSGGDYEQYF. The CDR3 bases are TGTGCCAGTAGTCTTAGCGGGGGGGACTACGAGCAGTACTTC.

V gene TRBV12-3 or TRBV12-4 combines with J gene TRBJ1-5, with a possible D match to TRBD1 (6 bases). V lost 6 bases and J lost 7, with 10 bases in between. This CDR3 contains 12 residues. CDR3 coding DNA: TGTGCCAGCAGGGCGGGGGGCCAGCCCCAGCATTTT. It encodes CASRAGGQPQHF.

This clonotype was detected many times. The rearrangement links TRBV4-2 to TRBJ2-5, with a tentative D call TRBD2 (5 bases). From germline, CDR1 is LGHNA and CDR2 YNFKEQ. V lost 0 bases to trimming and J lost 1 base, with 15 bases between them. The CDR3 sequence is 17 residues long. The CDR3 DNA reads as TGTGCCAGCAGCCAAGACCCGGTGGGAGCGCCCCAAGAGACCCAGTACTTC. As protein: CASSQDPVGAPQETQYF.

This clonotype showed up many times. The V and J genes are TRBV7-3 and TRBJ2-1, with a tentative D call TRBD2 (7 bases). The CDR3 is 17 amino acids. Per the germline V gene, CDR1 is SGHTA and CDR2 is FQGTGA. V shed 1 base and J shed 9 bases, with 22 bases lying between them. CDR3 bases: TGTGCCAGCAGCTTAAGTGAGTTGGCGGGGGCGACGGGTGAGCAGTTCTTC. Translating it yields CASSLSELAGATGEQFF. The full variable domain, rest sourced from reference TRBV7-3 and TRBJ2-1, is GAGVSQTPSNKVTEKGKYVELRCDPISGHTALYWYRQSLGQGPEFLIYFQGTGAADDSGLPNDRFFAVRPEGSVSTLKIQRTERGDSAVYLCASSLSELAGATGEQFFGPGTRLTVL.

This clonotype came up many times. The genes are TRBV12-3 or TRBV12-4 and TRBJ2-7, with 8 nucleotides matching TRBD1. V shed 5 bases, J shed 2 bases, and the junction held 5 bases outside the gene matches. The CDR3 totals 14 residues. The CDR3 protein is CASSPDRAAYEQYF. DNA for the CDR3: TGTGCCAGCAGTCCGGACAGGGCGGCCTACGAGCAGTACTTC.

The chain combines TRBV6-2 or TRBV6-3 with TRBJ2-1; 9 nucleotides agree with TRBD2. CDR3 length: 19 amino acids. J lost 1 base, V lost 0 bases, and 10 bases had no gene match. CDR1 and CDR2 from the germline V gene are MNHEY and SVGEGT. The CDR3 sequence is CASSYSGRGGPYSYNEQFF. CDR3 coding DNA: TGTGCCAGCAGTTACTCCGGGCGGGGGGGCCCGTATTCCTACAATGAGCAGTTCTTC.

This chain joins TRBV28 and TRBJ2-7, with D possibly called TRBD1 or TRBD2 (6 bases each). Germline V gene data show CDR1 as MDHEN and CDR2 as SYDVKM. This CDR3 region has 13 residues. V was shortened by 5 bases and J by 3 bases, with 11 bases between the two germline ends. The CDR3 nucleotides read TGTGCCAGCAGTGGGGGGCGAGGCTACGAGCAGTACGTC. It codes for CASSGGRGYEQYV.

Many counts were recorded for this clonotype. The chain joins TRBV6-6 to TRBJ1-1, with 9 bases fitting TRBD1. The CDR3 length is 15 residues. J was trimmed by 4 bases and V by 2 bases; bases with no gene match: 5. CDR1 is MNHNY and CDR2 is SVGAGI in the germline V gene (reference sequence). The CDR3 loop reads CASSYTDRGFTEAFF. The CDR3 coding sequence is TGTGCCAGCAGTTACACAGACAGGGGGTTCACTGAAGCTTTCTTT.